Listed below are T cell receptor beta chains from one sample, sequenced in a study of blood T cell repertoires in COVID-19. Using immunoSEQ multiplex PCR, the repertoire was profiled, and TCRdb retains in-frame clones only, with some absent. The sample includes 150,000 to 200,000 clones, 80% to 90% of them seen just once. Sequenced: peripheral blood. The receptors come from a woman in her sixties or seventies with COVID-19, enrolled during active disease. Both conserved end residues are part of each CDR3. A D gene is named only where the DNA matches it firmly. Size tells how often a clone was seen (once, few, many) or the class of an expanded clone, and some rows leave it out.

size	J	D	V	DNA	CDR3
NA	TRBJ2-7	TRBD2	TRBV6-2/TRBV6-3	TGTGCCAGCAGTTCTACTAGCGGGAGGGCCTCCGAGCAGTACTTC	CASSSTSGRASEQYF
once	TRBJ1-1	NA	TRBV7-2	TGTGCCACCCAGGGAGGCACTGAAGCTTTCTTT	CATQGGTEAFF
once	TRBJ1-5	NA	TRBV14	TGTGCCAGCAGCCAAGGATCACGAGATCAGCCCCAGCATTTT	CASSQGSRDQPQHF
NA	TRBJ2-2	NA	TRBV30	TGTGCCTGGAGTGTCGTCCGGGACGGGGAGCTGTTTTTT	CAWSVVRDGELFF
NA	TRBJ2-2	NA	TRBV5-4	TGTGCCAGCAGCCACGGGTCTTCCATTGACACCGGGGAGCTGTTTTTT	CASSHGSSIDTGELFF
NA	TRBJ2-7	NA	TRBV5-1	TGCGCCAGCAGCTTGCAGGGGCAGACCTACGAGCAGTACTTC	CASSLQGQTYEQYF
once	TRBJ2-5	TRBD1	TRBV7-8	TGTGCCAGCAGCCCGGACAGGGGTTTAGAGACCCAGTACTTC	CASSPDRGLETQYF
NA	TRBJ1-6	NA	TRBV3-1/TRBV3-2	TGTGCCAGCAGCCAAGATCCGGGGGATTCACCCCTCCACTTT	CASSQDPGDSPLHF
once	TRBJ2-5	TRBD1	TRBV10-3	TGTGCCATCAGCGGACTCGGGACAGGGAGGTCAGAGACCCAGTACTTC	CAISGLGTGRSETQYF
NA	TRBJ1-6	NA	TRBV11-2	TGTGCCAGCAGCGGGGGGGGAGTTGGCAATTCACCCCTCCACTTT	CASSGGGVGNSPLHF
NA	TRBJ1-4	TRBD1	TRBV15	TGTGCCACCAGCAGGGAACAGGGGTTTTTGGAAAAACTGTTTTTT	CATSREQGFLEKLFF
NA	TRBJ2-7	NA	TRBV5-1	TGCGCCAGCAGCCGGTCACCCTACGAGCAGTACTTC	CASSRSPYEQYF
NA	TRBJ2-2	NA	TRBV10-3	TGTGCCATCAGTGAAAGACAGCCGGACACCGGGGAGCTGTTTTTT	CAISERQPDTGELFF
NA	TRBJ2-5	TRBD1	TRBV5-4	TGTGCCAGCAGTCCAGGGGACAGGGCCGAGACCCAGTACTTC	CASSPGDRAETQYF
NA	TRBJ2-3	NA	TRBV6-1	TGTGCCAGCAGTGAAGGTGCGGGGTCAGATACGCAGTATTTT	CASSEGAGSDTQYF
NA	TRBJ2-5	NA	TRBV5-6	TGTGCCAGCAGCTTGTGGAGTAAAGAGACCCAGTACTTC	CASSLWSKETQYF
once	TRBJ2-7	TRBD1	TRBV6-5	TGTGCCAGCGCGAAAGACAGGGGGCTGGTCGAGCAGTACTTC	CASAKDRGLVEQYF
NA	TRBJ2-7	NA	TRBV7-9	TGTGCCAGCAGCTCCCCACAGGGATTGGTGCCCTACGAGCAGTACTTC	CASSSPQGLVPYEQYF
NA	TRBJ2-1	NA	TRBV5-6	TGTGCCAGCAGCTGGGGGCTAGCGGCTAATGAGCAGTTCTTC	CASSWGLAANEQFF
NA	TRBJ2-1	NA	TRBV24-1	TGTGCCACCAGGAAGAGCGGAAACTCCTACAATGAGCAGTTCTTC	CATRKSGNSYNEQFF
NA	TRBJ2-3	TRBD1	TRBV18	TGTGCCAGCTCACCCGGGACAGGGGTCCCCACAGATACGCAGTATTTT	CASSPGTGVPTDTQYF
few	TRBJ1-6	NA	TRBV5-4	TGTGCCAGCAGCTTGAGGAGGGGTGGTAATTCACCCCTCCACTTT	CASSLRRGGNSPLHF
NA	TRBJ2-1	TRBD2	TRBV19	TGTGCCAGTATGGGCGGGTTTAGCGGGAGTCCCCTCTACAATGAGCAGTTCTTC	CASMGGFSGSPLYNEQFF
NA	TRBJ1-2	TRBD1	TRBV2	TGTGCCAGCAGGGTTCAGGGGGGTGGCTACACCTTC	CASRVQGGGYTF
NA	TRBJ2-2	NA	TRBV27	TGTGCCAGCATCGCAGAGAACACCGGGGAGCTGTTTTTT	CASIAENTGELFF
few	TRBJ2-5	TRBD2	TRBV6-5	TGTGCCAGCAGCCCAGCGGGAGGGTCTGGGGAGACCCAGTACTTC	CASSPAGGSGETQYF
NA	TRBJ2-7	TRBD2	TRBV11-3	TGTGCCAGCAGCCTCGGACTAGCGGGAGAGGGCGAGCAGTACTTC	CASSLGLAGEGEQYF
NA	TRBJ2-5	NA	TRBV5-1	TGCGCCAGCCCCCGGGGAGCGAGTCCAGAGACCCAGTACTTC	CASPRGASPETQYF
NA	TRBJ1-1	NA	TRBV3-1/TRBV3-2	TGTGCCAGCAGCCAAGATTCTGGGACACCTTATTCCGAAGCTTTCTTT	CASSQDSGTPYSEAFF
NA	TRBJ2-7	NA	TRBV13	TGTGCCAGCAGCTTACCAGGGGCCTACGAGCAGTACTTC	CASSLPGAYEQYF
NA	TRBJ1-2	TRBD1	TRBV27	TGTGCCAGCAGACTAAACACAGGGGCGGGTGGCTACACCTTC	CASRLNTGAGGYTF
NA	TRBJ2-7	TRBD1	TRBV11-3	TGTGCCAGCAGTTCTGACGGGACAGAAAACGAGCAGTACTTC	CASSSDGTENEQYF
NA	TRBJ2-7	NA	TRBV6-5	TGTGCCAGCAGACCGACTCACCAAGGCTCCTACGAGCAGTACTTC	CASRPTHQGSYEQYF
NA	TRBJ1-2	TRBD1	TRBV5-8	TGTGCCAGCAGCGGATGGACAGGGGACGACTATGGCTACACCTTC	CASSGWTGDDYGYTF
NA	TRBJ1-4	NA	TRBV19	TGTGCCAGTAGTATAGATCTCGGGAAACTGTTTTTT	CASSIDLGKLFF
NA	TRBJ1-4	TRBD1	TRBV6-5	TGTGCCAGCAGCCTAGACAGGGCAACTAATGAAAAACTGTTTTTT	CASSLDRATNEKLFF
NA	TRBJ1-2	TRBD1	TRBV12-3/TRBV12-4	TGTGCCAGCAGGGCCGAGGGGGCTGAGGGCTACACCTTC	CASRAEGAEGYTF
NA	TRBJ1-1	NA	TRBV21-1	TGTGCCAGGACTGCGAAGACCAATGAAGCTTTCTTT	CARTAKTNEAFF
NA	TRBJ2-1	TRBD2	TRBV19	TGTGCCAGTAGTGCGGGTAGCGGGAGCTCCTACAATGAGCAGTTCTTC	CASSAGSGSSYNEQFF